This T cell receptor (beta chain) appears in the sequencing data of a study of shared T cell receptors in the human thymus. Profiling relied on immunoSEQ multiplex PCR, and the TCRdb table lists in-frame clones only, not all of them. The sample includes some 700,000 clones, around nine tenths of them seen just once. Germline CDR1 MNHEY, CDR2 SMNVEV (reference sequence). V lost 3 bases to trimming and J lost 0 bases, with 6 bases between them. The CDR3 covers 13 residues. This same sample was also part of a study on human thymus T cells. That source adds: Donor material was obtained from healthy Finnish infants undergoing corrective surgery for congenital heart defects. Thymic tissue was derived from resections collected during corrective heart surgery. V and J gene usage appeared biased in thymic and blood repertoires. Thymic TCR repertoires of unrelated people reportedly overlapped highly.

The sample was thymocytes. The source of this sequence is a boy under two years old with a congenital heart defect. The V call is TRBV27, the J call TRBJ2-7; no clear D. The CDR3 here is CASSLMASYEQYF. CDR3 coding DNA: TGTGCCAGCAGTTTGATGGCCTCCTACGAGCAGTACTTC.